Below, 31 T cell receptor beta chains from the same sample are listed, as sequenced in a study of shared clonotypes between healthy human individuals (dated by TCRdb to 2020 to 2022). The protocol used for the library was the immunoSEQ multiplex PCR assay. In its TCRdb copy, this immuneACCESS table keeps in-frame sequences only and misses some clones. Where compared with another copy, unresolved V genes explain less than half of these, and the others have no known cause. A total of 1.5 million to 1.9 million clones appear in this sample, 95% to 99% of them only once. The ten top clones hold around 0.45% of the sample. Sequencing was done on a sample of naive CD4+ T cells sorted from blood. This specimen's cell subset or site label, interpreted: CD45RA+ positively selected. All receptors come from a man aged 30 to 45 in good health.

This CDR3 reads CASSVRGFTEAFF. The CDR3 DNA reads as TGTGCCAGCAGCGTAAGGGGGTTCACTGAAGCTTTCTTT. This rearrangement joins TRBV9 to TRBJ1-1; TRBD1 might be the D (6 bases). Germline CDR1 SGDLS, CDR2 YYNGEE. The CDR3 loop spans 13 amino acids. The germline V and J ends were trimmed by 1 base and 4 bases, with 8 bases remaining between them.

V and J are TRBV19 and TRBJ2-7, with 8 bases that match TRBD1. There are 16 residues in the CDR3. Germline CDR1 LNHDA, CDR2 SQIVND (reference sequence). V was pared by 6 bases and J by 4 bases, with 14 bases of the junction left unmatched. The CDR3 protein is CASSPNSGQGHYEQYF. The CDR3 DNA follows: TGTGCCAGTAGCCCTAATTCCGGACAGGGTCATTACGAGCAGTACTTC.

The chain is built from TRBV7-9 and TRBJ2-1; 10 bases line up with TRBD2. V lost 6 bases, J lost 6 bases, and 5 bases stayed unmatched. CDR3 length: 14 amino acids. The V gene's germline CDR1 is SEHNR and CDR2 FQNEAQ (reference sequence). The CDR3, as DNA: TGTGCCAGCAGTTCTAGCGGGAGTGTCAATGAGCAGTTCTTC. Residues: CASSSSGSVNEQFF.

The rearrangement links TRBV5-1 to TRBJ2-4; unclear D gene. The CDR3 is made up of 13 amino acids. Deletions cut 1 base from V and 8 bases from J, with 10 bases between. The germline CDR1 and CDR2 sequences are SGHRS and YFSETQ. CDR3: CASSLTPADIQYF. As DNA, the CDR3 is TGCGCCAGCAGCTTGACACCGGCGGACATTCAGTACTTC.

This chain connects TRBV2 to TRBJ2-7; TRBD1 agrees at 8 bases. This CDR3 spans 14 amino acids. CDR1 is SNHLY and CDR2 is FYNNEI in the germline V gene. Germline trimming cut 3 bases from V and 3 bases from J; bases unmatched to any gene: 4. This CDR3 is CASSEGRGLYEQYF. For the CDR3, the DNA is TGTGCCAGCAGTGAGGGCAGGGGGCTCTACGAGCAGTACTTC.

The chain employs TRBV2 and TRBJ2-5; 9 nucleotides align to TRBD1. Trimming removed 3 bases from V and 0 bases from J; junction bases left unmatched: 14. Germline CDR1 reads SNHLY; CDR2 reads FYNNEI. This CDR3 has 19 amino acids. CDR3 loop: CASSEEGRGQGTYQETQYF. The CDR3 DNA sequence: TGTGCCAGCAGTGAGGAAGGACGTGGACAGGGGACGTACCAAGAGACCCAGTACTTC. The full variable domain, with the rest looked up from reference TRBV2 and TRBJ2-5, is EPEVTQTPSHQVTQMGQEVILRCVPISNHLYFYWYRQILGQKVEFLVSFYNNEISEKSEIFDDQFSVERPDGSNFTLKIRSTKLEDSAMYFCASSEEGRGQGTYQETQYFGPGTRLLVL.

This rearrangement joins TRBV5-6 to TRBJ2-7; D may be TRBD2 (6 bases). The V end was cut by 5 bases, the J end by 6 bases, with 12 bases between. Germline CDR1 SGHDT, CDR2 YYEEEE. This CDR3 spans 12 amino acids. The CDR3: CASSSGVLEQYF. For the CDR3, the DNA is TGTGCCAGCAGTTCGGGGGTACTCGAGCAGTACTTC.

The chain links TRBV9 to TRBJ2-2; a weak D match, TRBD2 (6 bases). This CDR3 spans 16 amino acids. V lost 3 bases and J 4 bases, leaving 16 bases between the germline ends. Germline lookup yields CDR1 SGDLS and CDR2 YYNGEE. The CDR3 sequence is CASSARPGSATGELFF. CDR3 nucleotide sequence: TGTGCCAGCAGCGCCCGTCCCGGGAGCGCCACCGGGGAGCTGTTTTTT.

Note on this clone: The sample holds other DNA sequences that translate to the same CDR3. The rearrangement uses TRBV27 and TRBJ2-3; D perhaps matches TRBD2 (6 bases). V dropped 2 bases and J dropped 0 bases, with 9 bases sitting between them. The CDR3 runs 15 residues. Germline loops: CDR1 MNHEY, CDR2 SMNVEV (reference sequence). As DNA, the CDR3 is TGTGCCAGCAGTTTAGTCGGGAGAAGCACAGATACGCAGTATTTT. Amino acid sequence: CASSLVGRSTDTQYF.

The chain carries TRBV28 and TRBJ2-2; D remains ambiguous. Germline CDR1 MDHEN, CDR2 SYDVKM. This CDR3 comprises 15 residues. The germline V and J ends were trimmed by 8 bases and 1 base, with 14 bases remaining between them. CDR3 sequence (DNA): TGTGCCAGCGGGATCTGGGCAGGGAACACCGGGGAGCTGTTTTTT. Translating gives CASGIWAGNTGELFF.

CDR3 coding DNA: TGTGCCAGCAGCCCGAACACCGGGGAGCTGTTTTTT. It specifies CASSPNTGELFF. The chain carries TRBV7-8 and TRBJ2-2; no definite D call. This CDR3 is 12 amino acids long. Trimming removed 5 bases from V and 0 bases from J, with 1 base in between. CDR1 is SGHVS and CDR2 is FQNEAQ in the germline V gene.

The chain carries TRBV7-6 and TRBJ2-3; maybe TRBD2 (5 bases). The CDR3 consists of 13 residues. The V end lost 11 bases, the J end lost 2 bases, and 14 bases lay between the germline ends. Germline CDR1 reads SGHVS; CDR2 reads FNYEAQ. The DNA of the CDR3 is TGTGCCCTAACGGACTCCTACACAGATACGCAGTATTTT. Translating it yields CALTDSYTDTQYF.

The chain employs TRBV18 and TRBJ2-3, with D tentatively TRBD2 (5 bases). This CDR3 is built from 16 residues. The germline V gene has CDR1 KGHSH and CDR2 LQKENI. Trimming took 6 bases from V and 0 from J, leaving 16 bases between them. The CDR3 DNA sequence: TGTGCCAGCTCCCATGAGGTAGCGAGTAGCACAGATACGCAGTATTTT. Its protein is CASSHEVASSTDTQYF.

V is TRBV5-6 and J is TRBJ1-5; D not resolved. This CDR3 is built from 16 residues. CDR1 is SGHDT, CDR2 YYEEEE, per germline. Between the trimmed V and J ends, which lost 5 bases and 3 bases, there was a span of 18 bases. The CDR3 region is CASSHGAGSFNQPQHF. The CDR3 DNA is TGTGCCAGCAGTCATGGCGCCGGGAGTTTCAATCAGCCCCAGCATTTT.

The chain uses TRBV15 and TRBJ1-1; maybe TRBD1 (6 bases). Trimming took off 4 bases at V and 1 base at J, with 13 bases between the two ends. The CDR3 sequence is 15 residues long. CDR1 and CDR2 (germline): LNHNV, YYDKDF (reference sequence). This CDR3 is CATSKGGNGNTEAFF. DNA for the CDR3: TGTGCCACCAGCAAGGGGGGAAACGGGAACACTGAAGCTTTCTTT.

V usage is TRBV10-2 and J usage is TRBJ2-7; the D gene is possibly TRBD2 (6 bases). From germline, CDR1 is WSHSY and CDR2 SAAADI. The CDR3 spans 14 residues. Trimming pared 8 bases from V and 3 bases from J, leaving 17 bases between. The CDR3 protein is CASGDLTIHYEQYF. CDR3 nucleotide sequence: TGCGCCAGCGGGGACTTAACGATACACTACGAGCAGTACTTC.

The chain couples TRBV7-8 to TRBJ2-2; D is unclear. The CDR3 spans 14 residues. From germline, CDR1 is SGHVS and CDR2 FQNEAQ. Trimming cost V 1 base and J 1 base, with 4 bases left between them. CDR3 nucleotide sequence: TGTGCCAGCAGCTTAGGGAGGAACACCGGGGAGCTGTTTTTT. This encodes CASSLGRNTGELFF.

This chain joins TRBV4-3 and TRBJ1-3; D unclear. Between the trimmed V and J ends, which lost 0 bases and 0 bases, there was a span of 9 bases. The CDR3 loop spans 16 amino acids. CDR1 and CDR2 from the germline V gene are LGHNA and YSLEER. As DNA, the CDR3 is TGCGCCAGCAGCCAAGATGGGTATCCCTCTGGAAACACCATATATTTT. Residues: CASSQDGYPSGNTIYF.

The count of this clone is one. The chain uses TRBV29-1 and TRBJ2-5; no clear D. The V and J ends lost 6 bases and 1 base respectively, with 9 bases between them. Germline V CDR1 and CDR2: SQVTM, ANQGSEA. The CDR3 covers 12 residues. CDR3 region: CSVSRVQETQYF. For the CDR3, the DNA is TGCAGCGTATCAAGGGTCCAAGAGACCCAGTACTTC.

The rearrangement joins TRBV5-1 to TRBJ2-7; 9 bases are shared with TRBD2. Germline values: CDR1 SGHRS, CDR2 YFSETQ. This CDR3 spans 16 amino acids. Losses at the gene ends were 2 bases for V and 7 bases for J; bases not matched to a gene: 13. CDR3 sequence (DNA): TGCGCCAGCAGCTTCATCGTAGCGGGAGCCGGGGGGGAGCAGTACTTC. Translating gives CASSFIVAGAGGEQYF.

The rearrangement joins TRBV2 to TRBJ1-4; TRBD1 is a possible D gene (5 bases). CDR3 size: 12 residues. Germline CDR1 is SNHLY and CDR2 is FYNNEI. V was pared by 6 bases and J by 4 bases, with 6 bases between. This CDR3 is CASRDSNEKLFF. CDR3 DNA sequence: TGTGCCAGCAGAGACAGTAATGAAAAACTGTTTTTT.

This clone was found once. V usage is TRBV28 and J usage is TRBJ2-7; 7 positions agree with TRBD1. V shed 2 bases, J shed 1 base, and the junction held 8 bases outside the gene matches. The germline CDR1 and CDR2 sequences are MDHEN and SYDVKM. The CDR3 sequence is 16 residues long. The CDR3 sequence: CASSLGGGTVSYEQYF. The CDR3, as DNA: TGTGCCAGCAGTTTAGGAGGTGGGACAGTATCCTACGAGCAGTACTTC.

This chain joins TRBV10-3 and TRBJ2-7, with 8 nucleotides matching TRBD2. V lost 0 bases and J lost 6; bases outside the gene matches: 4. This CDR3 has 14 amino acids. Germline CDR1 ENHRY, CDR2 SYGVKD. The CDR3 sequence: CAISESGSGTEQYF. CDR3 nucleotides: TGTGCCATCAGTGAGTCAGGTAGCGGGACCGAGCAGTACTTC.

The V gene is TRBV10-2, the J gene TRBJ1-3; weak D call: TRBD1 (5 bases). The germline V gene encodes CDR1 WSHSY and CDR2 SAAADI. V was pared by 4 bases and J by 0 bases, with 16 bases between. The CDR3 covers 17 residues. The CDR3 nucleotides read TGCGCCAGCAGTGCCTGGGGGGGGGTGAACTCTGGAAACACCATATATTTT. Encoded protein: CASSAWGGVNSGNTIYF.

The table lists this clone with a count of one. The J gene is TRBJ2-3, the V gene TRBV29-1, with 7 bases that match TRBD1. This CDR3 is built from 10 residues. V was pared by 8 bases and J by 8 bases, with 4 bases of the junction left unmatched. CDR1 is SQVTM and CDR2 is ANQGSEA in the germline V gene. For the CDR3, the DNA is TGCAGCATCGACAGGGTTACGCAGTATTTT. Its protein product is CSIDRVTQYF.

The CDR3 protein is CASSLALGYGYTF. DNA for the CDR3: TGTGCCAGCAGCTTGGCCCTGGGCTATGGCTACACCTTC. The chain couples TRBV5-5 to TRBJ1-2; D gene ambiguous. V gave up 0 bases and J gave up 4 bases, with 7 bases separating them. CDR1 is SGHKS and CDR2 is YYEKEE in the germline V gene (reference sequence). The CDR3 has 13 amino acids. Filled out from reference TRBV5-5 and TRBJ1-2, the complete variable domain reads DAGVTQSPTHLIKTRGQQVTLRCSPISGHKSVSWYQQVLGQGPQFIFQYYEKEERGRGNFPDRFSARQFPNYSSELNVNALLLGDSALYLCASSLALGYGYTFGSGTRLTVV.

The chain couples TRBV11-2 to TRBJ2-3; D not resolved. In germline, CDR1 is SGHAT, CDR2 FQNNGV. V was pared by 6 bases and J by 2 bases, with 6 bases between. The CDR3 loop spans 12 amino acids. CDR3 region: CASRKTTDTQYF. CDR3 sequence (DNA): TGTGCCAGCAGAAAAACCACAGATACGCAGTATTTT.

The chain employs TRBV29-1 and TRBJ2-1, with 9 bases lining up with TRBD2. CDR3 length equals 15 residues. The trim removed 7 bases at V and 2 bases at J, leaving 9 bases unmatched. Germline-derived CDR1 and CDR2 are SQVTM and ANQGSEA. The CDR3 sequence is CSARTAGGTYNEQFF. CDR3 coding DNA: TGCAGCGCAAGAACAGCGGGAGGCACCTACAATGAGCAGTTCTTC.

The chain has TRBV27 and TRBJ1-5; D is ambiguous. The V end was cut by 5 bases, the J end by 1 base, with 15 bases between. The CDR3 sequence is 16 residues long. Germline CDR1 reads MNHEY; CDR2 reads SMNVEV (reference sequence). CDR3: CASSPLTGPSNQPQHF. The CDR3 bases are TGTGCCAGCAGTCCCCTAACTGGGCCGAGCAATCAGCCCCAGCATTTT.

This clone is a singleton in its sample. The chain links TRBV18 to TRBJ2-1, with TRBD2 matching over 11 bases. Trimming took 3 bases from V and 8 from J; bases not matched to a gene: 9. There are 16 residues in the CDR3. Germline values: CDR1 KGHSH, CDR2 LQKENI. The CDR3 DNA is TGTGCCAGCTCACCCACCCTACTAGCGGGAGTATATGAGCAGTTCTTC. This translates into CASSPTLLAGVYEQFF.

This chain links TRBV5-1 with TRBJ2-7; tentative D call: TRBD2 (6 bases). From germline, CDR1 is SGHRS and CDR2 YFSETQ. V lost 7 bases and J 6 bases, leaving 26 bases between the germline ends. This CDR3 is built from 16 residues. As DNA, the CDR3 is TGCGCCAGCCGAGGTATGGAGGGGCCAGATAATATCGAGCAGTACTTC. Its translation: CASRGMEGPDNIEQYF.